This is a list of T cell receptor beta chains from one sample in a study of blood T cell repertoires in COVID-19. The protocol was immunoSEQ multiplex PCR, while the TCRdb copy is restricted to in-frame clones and leaves out a portion. The sample records more than 150,000 clones, roughly nine tenths being singletons. The sample comprised PBMCs or T cells enriched from blood (not recorded which). Receptors were obtained from a woman under 40 who had recovered from COVID-19. Each CDR3 is given with its conserved first and last residue. The D gene is left open where the match is weak. A row's size may be missing; if present it is once, few, many or a size class.

v_gene	len	d_gene	abundance	j_gene	CDR3aa	CDR3nt
TRBV9	14	NA	once	TRBJ1-2	CASSVFRTAYGYTF	TGTGCCAGCAGCGTGTTTAGGACAGCTTATGGCTACACCTTC
TRBV12-3/TRBV12-4	13	NA	NA	TRBJ2-7	CASSQTRLAEQYF	TGTGCCAGCAGCCAGACTAGGTTGGCCGAGCAGTACTTC
TRBV15	17	TRBD1	NA	TRBJ2-2	CATSSPPRTGGPGELFF	TGTGCCACCAGCAGCCCCCCAAGGACAGGGGGCCCCGGGGAGCTGTTTTTT
TRBV4-2	14	NA	few	TRBJ1-6	CASSQGQYNSPLHF	TGTGCCAGCAGCCAAGGACAGTATAATTCACCCCTCCACTTT
TRBV7-2	13	TRBD1	NA	TRBJ2-7	CASSSQGPYEQYF	TGTGCCAGCAGCTCACAGGGGCCCTACGAGCAGTACTTC
TRBV24-1	16	NA	few	TRBJ1-1	CATSDSNRGGNTEAFF	TGTGCCACCAGTGATTCAAATCGGGGTGGGAACACTGAAGCTTTCTTT
TRBV5-1	13	NA	NA	TRBJ2-7	CASSLTATYEQYF	TGCGCCAGCAGCTTGACAGCTACCTACGAGCAGTACTTC
TRBV7-6	13	NA	NA	TRBJ2-3	CASSLVVTDTQYF	TGTGCCAGCAGCTTAGTAGTCACAGATACGCAGTATTTT
TRBV27	14	NA	NA	TRBJ2-7	CASRLRETNHEQYF	TGTGCCAGCAGGTTACGGGAAACCAACCACGAGCAGTACTTC
TRBV11-3	15	TRBD1	NA	TRBJ1-4	CASSRPGQRNEKLFF	TGTGCCAGCAGCCGCCCGGGACAGCGTAATGAAAAACTGTTTTTT
TRBV27	14	NA	NA	TRBJ2-7	CASSSSGYSYEQYF	TGTGCCAGCAGTTCGAGCGGTTATTCCTACGAGCAGTACTTC
TRBV9	15	NA	NA	TRBJ1-3	CASSSEGAFGNTIYF	TGTGCCAGCAGCTCAGAAGGGGCGTTTGGAAACACCATATATTTT